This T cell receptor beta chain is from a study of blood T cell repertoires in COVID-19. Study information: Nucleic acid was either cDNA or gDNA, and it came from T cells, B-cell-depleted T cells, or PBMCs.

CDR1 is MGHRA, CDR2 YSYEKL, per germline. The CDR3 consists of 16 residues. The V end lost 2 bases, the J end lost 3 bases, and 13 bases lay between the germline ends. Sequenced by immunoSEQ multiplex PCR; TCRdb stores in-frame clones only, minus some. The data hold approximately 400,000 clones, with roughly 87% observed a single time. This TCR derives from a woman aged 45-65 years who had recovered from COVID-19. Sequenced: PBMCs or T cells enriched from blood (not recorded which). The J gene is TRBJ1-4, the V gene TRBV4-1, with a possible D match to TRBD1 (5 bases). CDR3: CASSQPRVTANEKLFF. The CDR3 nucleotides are TGCGCCAGCAGCCAACCCAGGGTGACCGCTAATGAAAAACTGTTTTTT.